The 18 T cell receptor beta chains presented below share a single source sample, sequenced in a study of glioma-infiltrating T cells after dendritic cell vaccination. The repertoire was sequenced with immunoSEQ multiplex PCR; TCRdb's copy has only in-frame clones and lacks some. The sample shows under 100,000 clones, over 75% of them seen only once. The sequences come from blood, collected before dendritic cell vaccination. All receptors come from a human donor with glioblastoma.

The count of this clone is one. V usage is TRBV5-1 and J usage is TRBJ2-2, with 8 nucleotides matching TRBD1. The V segment lost 0 bases and the J segment 6 bases; nucleotides outside the gene matches: 4. CDR3 length equals 15 residues. Germline V gene sequence: CDR1 SGHRS, CDR2 YFSETQ. This CDR3 reads CASSLVGTGAGELFF. As DNA, the CDR3 is TGCGCCAGCAGCTTGGTTGGGACAGGTGCCGGGGAGCTGTTTTTT.

The rearrangement joins TRBV7-2 to TRBJ2-5, with 9 bases matching TRBD2. The CDR3 runs 15 residues. V was pared by 3 bases and J by 4 bases, with 6 bases of the junction left unmatched. Germline V gene lookup returns CDR1 SGHTA and CDR2 FQGNSA. The CDR3 DNA reads TGTGCCAGCAGCTTTGGGGCGGGAGGGCCAGAGACCCAGTACTTC. Its protein product is CASSFGAGGPETQYF.

The V gene is TRBV7-3, the J gene TRBJ2-6, with 7 nucleotides matching TRBD2. J was trimmed by 0 bases and V by 3 bases; bases with no gene match: 2. From germline, CDR1 is SGHTA and CDR2 FQGTGA. This CDR3 is built from 16 residues. CDR3 DNA sequence: TGTGCCAGCAGCTTGGGGAGGGGCTCTGGGGCCAACGTCCTGACTTTC. It codes for CASSLGRGSGANVLTF.

The V gene is TRBV27, the J gene TRBJ2-2; the D gene is possibly TRBD2 (5 bases). The V end was cut by 3 bases, the J end by 5 bases, with 10 bases between. Germline V lookup: CDR1 MNHEY, CDR2 SMNVEV (reference sequence). The CDR3 is made up of 14 amino acids. The chain's CDR3 is CASSFRGGTGELFF. CDR3 bases: TGTGCCAGCAGTTTTCGGGGTGGTACCGGGGAGCTGTTTTTT.

The chain combines TRBV7-6 with TRBJ2-1; D might be TRBD1 (6 bases). The germline gives CDR1 SGHVS, CDR2 FNYEAQ. The CDR3 extends over 14 amino acids. V lost 5 bases, J lost 3 bases, and 11 bases lay in between. CDR3 in DNA: TGTGCCAGCAGCGCACAGGGATACTACAATGAGCAGTTCTTC. It translates to CASSAQGYYNEQFF.

Regarding this clone: Relative to the germline gene, one junction end is altered; a read error may explain this. The genes are TRBV19 and TRBJ1-5; D unclear. The CDR3 is 14 residues long. CDR1 is LNHDA and CDR2 is SQIVND in the germline V gene (reference sequence). Here the CDR3 reads CASSISPGNQPQHF. CDR3 DNA: TGTGCCAGTAGTATATCGCCAGGCAACCAGCCCCAGCATTTT. Drawing the rest from reference TRBV19 and TRBJ1-5, the complete variable domain is DGGITQSPKYLFRKEGQNVTLSCEQNLNHDAMYWYRQDPGQGLRLIYYSQIVNDFQKGDIAEGYSVSREKKESFPLTVTSAQKNPTAFYLCASSISPGNQPQHFGDGTRLSIL.

The rearrangement links TRBV5-6 to TRBJ1-5; TRBD1 aligns across 9 bases. This CDR3 is 16 amino acids long. V dropped 3 bases and J dropped 7; count of bases not matched to a gene: 11. Per germline, CDR1 SGHDT and CDR2 YYEEEE. The CDR3 sequence is CASSSTGTGRGQPQHF. The CDR3 bases are TGTGCCAGCAGCTCGACCGGGACAGGGAGGGGACAGCCCCAGCATTTT. The full variable domain, rest sourced from reference TRBV5-6 and TRBJ1-5, is DAGVTQSPTHLIKTRGQQVTLRCSPKSGHDTVSWYQQALGQGPQFIFQYYEEEERQRGNFPDRFSGHQFPNYSSELNVNALLLGDSALYLCASSSTGTGRGQPQHFGDGTRLSIL.

This chain uses TRBV10-3 with TRBJ1-2; D may be TRBD1 (6 bases). Germline CDR1 and CDR2: ENHRY and SYGVKD. Trimming removed 0 bases at V and 3 bases at J, with 14 bases between. The CDR3 has 16 amino acids. CDR3 nucleotides: TGTGCCATCAGTGAGTCGCGAACAGGGAGGGACTATGGCTACACCTTC. Its translation is CAISESRTGRDYGYTF.

This clone was seen a handful of times. The V gene is TRBV19, the J gene TRBJ2-2; 7 nucleotides match TRBD1. CDR3 size: 13 residues. The germline V gene encodes CDR1 LNHDA and CDR2 SQIVND (reference sequence). J gave up 6 bases and V 9 bases, and 7 bases lay outside the gene matches. Here the CDR3 DNA reads TGTGCCAGCTCGACAGGGAGAGCCGGGGAGCTGTTTTTT. It specifies CASSTGRAGELFF. The full variable domain, its missing parts supplied by reference TRBV19 and TRBJ2-2, is DGGITQSPKYLFRKEGQNVTLSCEQNLNHDAMYWYRQDPGQGLRLIYYSQIVNDFQKGDIAEGYSVSREKKESFPLTVTSAQKNPTAFYLCASSTGRAGELFFGEGSRLTVL.

V is TRBV6-6 and J is TRBJ2-7; D remains ambiguous. The CDR3 has 14 amino acids. The germline V gene has CDR1 MNHNY and CDR2 SVGAGI (reference sequence). Trimming removed 0 bases at V and 4 bases at J, with 10 bases between. Written as DNA, the CDR3 is TGTGCCAGCAGTTACTCTGGCCCCCAGTACGAGCAGTACTTC. Protein sequence: CASSYSGPQYEQYF.

The chain couples TRBV2 to TRBJ2-1; D may be TRBD2 (5 bases). CDR3 size: 15 residues. In germline, CDR1 is SNHLY, CDR2 FYNNEI. With 0 bases removed from V and 6 bases from J, the gap between germline ends came to 12 bases. This chain's CDR3 is CASSEASSGLNEQFF. CDR3 DNA sequence: TGTGCCAGCAGTGAAGCATCTAGTGGACTCAATGAGCAGTTCTTC.

This chain connects TRBV11-2 to TRBJ2-5; 8 bases agree with TRBD2. The CDR3 is made up of 15 amino acids. Trimming removed 1 base from V and 5 bases from J; junction bases left unmatched: 6. The germline V gene encodes CDR1 SGHAT and CDR2 FQNNGV. The CDR3 DNA is TGTGCCAGCAGCTTAGTCCGGGGGGGTCGGGAGACCCAGTACTTC. Translation: CASSLVRGGRETQYF.

Notes on this clone: The junction departs from the called germline gene at one end, perhaps through a read error. V gene TRBV7-7 combines with J gene TRBJ2-3; 7 bases match TRBD2. The germline V gene encodes CDR1 SSHAT and CDR2 FNYEAQ (reference sequence). This CDR3 has 15 residues. CDR3 nucleotide sequence: TGTGCTAGCAGCCGACTAGCAACGGGCACAGATACGCAGTATTTT. This translates into CASSRLATGTDTQYF.

This clone was recorded a few times. The chain couples TRBV4-2 to TRBJ1-4, with 10 bases that match TRBD1. The germline gives CDR1 LGHNA, CDR2 YNFKEQ. The CDR3 has 16 residues. Trimming at V came to 5 bases and at J to 2 bases, leaving 5 bases not matched to a gene. The CDR3 sequence: CASSLRQGATNEKLFF. The DNA of the CDR3 is TGTGCCAGCAGCTTACGACAGGGGGCGACTAATGAAAAACTGTTTTTT.

V is TRBV6-4 and J is TRBJ2-1; a weak D match, TRBD2 (6 bases). The germline CDR1 and CDR2 sequences are MRHNA and SNTAGT. V was cut by 7 bases and J by 4 bases, with 17 bases left in between. The CDR3 is made up of 15 amino acids. The CDR3 DNA reads TGTGCCAGCAAGAACACCCCAGGGAGGTACAATGAGCAGTTCTTC. Protein: CASKNTPGRYNEQFF.

DNA of the CDR3: TGTGCCAGCAGTTACCAGCGGGGTCTCGAGCAGTACTTC. It codes for CASSYQRGLEQYF. This chain links TRBV6-5 with TRBJ2-7; 7 bases align to TRBD2. The CDR3 runs to 13 residues. Germline V gene sequence: CDR1 MNHEY, CDR2 SVGAGI. V was pared by 2 bases and J by 6 bases, with 4 bases of the junction left unmatched.

The chain is built from TRBV7-2 and TRBJ1-2, with TRBD1 as a possible D gene (5 bases). Germline CDR1 SGHTA, CDR2 FQGNSA. V lost 5 bases and J 3 bases, leaving 10 bases between the germline ends. This CDR3 is built from 13 residues. The CDR3 region is CASSVDRDYGYTF. The CDR3, as DNA: TGTGCCAGCAGCGTCGACAGAGACTATGGCTACACCTTC.

This chain joins TRBV14 and TRBJ2-1; TRBD2 might be the D (6 bases). V lost 0 bases to trimming and J lost 2 bases, with 8 bases between them. The CDR3 has 15 amino acids. Germline assignment: CDR1 SGHDN and CDR2 FVKESK. The CDR3 nucleotides read TGTGCCAGCAGCCAAGATCGGGAGCCCTACAATGAGCAGTTCTTC. Its protein product is CASSQDREPYNEQFF.